Following are 12 T cell receptor beta chains from one sample sequenced in a study of blood T cell repertoires in COVID-19. Produced via immunoSEQ multiplex PCR; TCRdb's table is partial and in-frame only. The table shows fewer than 85,000 clones, with around four fifths occurring only once. The specimen was peripheral blood. The source is a woman between 55 and 75 years old with acute or convalescent COVID-19.

V gene TRBV3-1 (or the pseudogene TRBV3-2) combines with J gene TRBJ2-7, with 7 bases lining up with TRBD1. CDR3 size: 21 residues. CDR1 LGHDT and CDR2 YNNKEL come from the germline V gene (reference sequence). V gave up 1 base and J gave up 3 bases; unmatched junction bases: 24. Here the CDR3 reads CASSQVRGGTRHRGQIYEQYF. The DNA of the CDR3 is TGTGCCAGCAGCCAAGTTCGCGGAGGCACCCGCCACAGGGGTCAGATCTACGAGCAGTACTTC.

The chain recombines TRBV7-2 with TRBJ2-1; 15 positions match TRBD2. This CDR3 contains 17 residues. V shed 5 bases and J 5 bases; nucleotides not matched to a gene: 7. Germline values: CDR1 SGHTA, CDR2 FQGNSA. The CDR3 reads CASSQGLAGGTHNEQFF. CDR3 in DNA: TGTGCCAGCAGCCAGGGACTAGCGGGGGGTACCCACAATGAGCAGTTCTTC.

This clone appeared a single time. The chain carries TRBV29-1 and TRBJ2-1; D possibly corresponds to TRBD2 (6 bases). V was cut by 3 bases and J by 0 bases, with 12 bases left in between. The CDR3 extends over 15 amino acids. Per the germline V gene, CDR1 is SQVTM and CDR2 is ANQGSEA. CDR3 nucleotides: TGCAGCGTTGACATGGCGGGGAGCTCCTACAATGAGCAGTTCTTC. Translation gives CSVDMAGSSYNEQFF.

V and J are TRBV11-2 and TRBJ1-2, with 8 bases that match TRBD1. CDR3 length equals 13 residues. Germline CDR1 reads SGHAT; CDR2 reads FQNNGV. Trimming cost V 5 bases and J 6 bases; bases outside gene matches: 5. CDR3 region: CASSLLTGDGYTF. The CDR3 region has the DNA TGTGCCAGCAGCCTCCTGACAGGGGATGGCTACACCTTC.

This clone was seen a handful of times. The rearrangement uses TRBV5-4 and TRBJ2-1; a possible D gene is TRBD2 (5 bases). Germline CDR1 and CDR2: SGHNT and YYREEE (reference sequence). The CDR3 extends over 14 amino acids. V was trimmed by 4 bases and J by 3 bases, leaving 11 bases between them. The CDR3 sequence: CASSASSSYNEQFF. In nucleotides, the CDR3 is TGTGCCAGCAGCGCCTCTAGCAGCTACAATGAGCAGTTCTTC.

This chain uses TRBV10-3 with TRBJ2-7; D unresolved. The length of the CDR3 is 14 residues. CDR1 ENHRY and CDR2 SYGVKD come from the germline V gene. Trimming took off 1 base at V and 0 bases at J, with 7 bases between the two ends. The CDR3 DNA reads TGTGCCATCAGTGAGTTAACAGACTCCTACGAGCAGTACTTC. Protein product: CAISELTDSYEQYF.

This chain links TRBV30 with TRBJ1-2; D call uncertain. Germline assignment: CDR1 GTSNPN and CDR2 SVGIG (reference sequence). The CDR3 contains 13 residues. The V and J ends lost 1 base and 1 base respectively, with 7 bases between them. The CDR3 reads CAWSGIYNYGYTF. As DNA, the CDR3 is TGTGCCTGGAGTGGAATCTATAACTATGGCTACACCTTC.

The chain recombines TRBV5-1 with TRBJ2-1; possibly TRBD2 for D (6 bases). The CDR3 runs 15 residues. Between the trimmed V and J ends, which lost 0 bases and 5 bases, there was a span of 12 bases. In germline, CDR1 is SGHRS, CDR2 YFSETQ. CDR3 sequence: CASSLDGTAHNEQFF. In nucleotides, the CDR3 is TGCGCCAGCAGCTTGGATGGGACTGCTCACAATGAGCAGTTCTTC.

The rearrangement links TRBV3-1 (or the pseudogene TRBV3-2) to TRBJ1-2; 12 nucleotides match TRBD1. The junction had 6 bases not matched to a gene; V was cut back by 1 base and J by 6 bases. Per the germline V gene, CDR1 is LGHDT and CDR2 is YNNKEL (reference sequence). This CDR3 is built from 16 residues. Here the CDR3 DNA reads TGTGCCAGCAGCCAAGTCGGGGACAGGGGGCAGGATGGCTACACCTTC. It translates to CASSQVGDRGQDGYTF.

The chain recombines TRBV5-6 with TRBJ1-2, with 8 nucleotides matching TRBD1. Germline loops: CDR1 SGHDT, CDR2 YYEEEE. With 2 bases clipped from V and 7 bases from J, the junction kept 7 bases outside the gene matches. The CDR3 length is 14 residues. CDR3: CASSFGTGETGYTF. The CDR3 nucleotides are TGTGCCAGCAGCTTTGGGACAGGAGAAACTGGCTACACCTTC.

This rearrangement joins TRBV5-4 to TRBJ2-1, with 9 bases matching TRBD1. Germline trimming cut 1 base from V and 4 bases from J; bases unmatched to any gene: 6. The CDR3 covers 16 residues. Germline CDR1 and CDR2: SGHNT and YYREEE (reference sequence). CDR3 residues: CASSLLGQGIYNEQFF. CDR3 nucleotides: TGTGCCAGCAGCTTGCTAGGACAGGGGATTTACAATGAGCAGTTCTTC. The whole variable domain, remainder taken from reference TRBV5-4 and TRBJ2-1, is ETGVTQSPTHLIKTRGQQVTLRCSSQSGHNTVSWYQQALGQGPQFIFQYYREEENGRGNFPPRFSGLQFPNYSSELNVNALELDDSALYLCASSLLGQGIYNEQFFGPGTRLTVL.

The chain uses TRBV7-2 and TRBJ1-2; the match to TRBD1 covers 11 bases. Germline CDR1 and CDR2: SGHTA and FQGNSA. Unmatched junction bases numbered 6, after V lost 5 bases and J lost 4 bases. This CDR3 has 15 amino acids. The CDR3 DNA reads as TGTGCCAGCAGCAGGGGACAGGGGGTTACCTATGGCTACACCTTC. Amino acid sequence: CASSRGQGVTYGYTF.